Sequencing of this T cell receptor (beta chain) was carried out in a study of STAT3 mutations in large granular lymphocyte leukemia. Study-level points and caveats: At least one immunodominant TCR beta clonotype appeared in every T-cell large granular lymphocyte leukemia patient. Some patients had dominant TCR clones larger than their STAT3 mutant burden. Variable sampling intervals and differing treatment regimens complicated linking therapy response to TCR clonal burden changes. Samples missed the first appearance of the clone.

The germline gives CDR1 MGHRA, CDR2 YSYEKL. This CDR3 has 17 amino acids. The junction had 5 bases not matched to a gene; V was cut back by 1 base and J by 5 bases. About this clone: The antigen is unknown.

Assay used: immunoSEQ multiplex PCR; TCRdb lists only in-frame clones, some missing. The sample lists about 12,000 clones; more than 65% were seen once. The J gene is TRBJ2-1, the V gene TRBV4-1; TRBD2 agrees at 13 bases. The origin of this receptor is a man aged 55-75 years with T-cell large granular lymphocyte leukemia. Some clones in this sample may be carry-over from other donors' samples. The source material was peripheral blood mononuclear cells. This CDR3 is CASSQGGLAGPNNEQFF. CDR3 DNA sequence: TGCGCCAGCAGCCAAGGGGGACTAGCGGGGCCGAACAATGAGCAGTTCTTC.